One and the same sample provided the 26 T cell receptor beta chains below, sequenced in a study of technical replicates of blood from a few donors. Produced via immunoSEQ multiplex PCR; TCRdb's table is partial and in-frame only. Seen here are 70,000 to 95,000 clones, 80% to 95% observed once, and the top ten hold about 0.38%. Specimen: T cells isolated from PBMCs. The receptors were sampled from a human donor in good health. Some clones in this sample may be carry-over from other donors' samples.

The chain couples TRBV19 to TRBJ1-5; 7 bases are a match to TRBD1. Trimming took 5 bases from V and 5 from J; bases not matched to a gene: 6. The CDR3 totals 14 residues. Looked up from germline, CDR1 is LNHDA and CDR2 is SQIVND (reference sequence). CDR3 bases: TGTGCCAGTAGTTACGACAGGGAACATCAGCCCCAGCATTTT. Amino acid sequence: CASSYDREHQPQHF.

The chain recombines TRBV28 with TRBJ1-2; 7 nucleotides line up with TRBD1. Germline V gene sequence: CDR1 MDHEN, CDR2 SYDVKM. The J segment lost 0 bases and the V segment lost 5 bases, leaving 0 bases of the junction unmatched. This CDR3 region has 13 residues. The CDR3 reads CASSGTANYGYTF. The CDR3, as DNA: TGTGCCAGCAGTGGGACAGCTAACTATGGCTACACCTTC.

The chain combines TRBV11-2 with TRBJ2-4; the D gene is possibly TRBD1 (5 bases). The CDR3 consists of 17 residues. Germline loops: CDR1 SGHAT, CDR2 FQNNGV. The V and J ends lost 1 base and 0 bases respectively, with 13 bases between them. CDR3 sequence (DNA): TGTGCCAGCAGCTTAGGAACAGGTTACCTAGCCAAAAACATTCAGTACTTC. It yields the protein CASSLGTGYLAKNIQYF.

The rearrangement joins TRBV10-3 to TRBJ2-1; 8 nucleotides line up with TRBD1. J lost 8 bases, V lost 10 bases, and 7 bases had no gene match. The germline CDR1 and CDR2 sequences are ENHRY and SYGVKD. CDR3 length equals 12 residues. The CDR3 reads CATVGQGDEQFF. Written as DNA, the CDR3 is TGTGCCACCGTCGGACAGGGCGATGAGCAGTTCTTC.

The chain has TRBV19 and TRBJ1-2; D not resolved. V shed 7 bases and J shed 5 bases, with 20 bases lying between them. The CDR3 covers 15 residues. Germline lookup yields CDR1 LNHDA and CDR2 SQIVND (reference sequence). DNA of the CDR3: TGTGCCAGTATAAGAAAGGCACCATCGGGGTATGGCTACACCTTC. Its protein product is CASIRKAPSGYGYTF.

The chain carries TRBV5-1 and TRBJ1-4; D unresolved. V was pared by 0 bases and J by 8 bases, with 11 bases between. Germline V gene sequence: CDR1 SGHRS, CDR2 YFSETQ. This CDR3 has 14 amino acids. CDR3 loop: CASSLGNSGEKLFF. The CDR3 DNA reads TGCGCCAGCAGCTTGGGAAACAGCGGGGAAAAACTGTTTTTT.

This sequence joins TRBV7-2 and TRBJ1-3; D gene ambiguous. Germline V CDR1 and CDR2: SGHTA, FQGNSA. V gave up 3 bases and J gave up 2 bases, with 8 bases separating them. This CDR3 comprises 14 residues. The chain's CDR3 is CASSFPGTGNTIYF. The DNA of the CDR3 is TGTGCCAGCAGCTTCCCGGGAACTGGAAACACCATATATTTT.

The chain uses TRBV11-2 and TRBJ2-1, with 8 bases aligning to TRBD1. Per the germline V gene, CDR1 is SGHAT and CDR2 is FQNNGV. There are 16 residues in the CDR3. V was pared by 2 bases and J by 2 bases, with 5 bases of the junction left unmatched. The CDR3 DNA reads as TGTGCCAGCAGCTTATCTCCGGGACAGGCCTACAATGAGCAGTTCTTC. Amino acids: CASSLSPGQAYNEQFF.

V usage is TRBV7-2 and J usage is TRBJ2-5; no reliable D call. The ends were cut back, 4 bases at V and 4 bases at J, with 7 bases in the middle. CDR3 length: 12 amino acids. The germline V gene encodes CDR1 SGHTA and CDR2 FQGNSA. The CDR3 is CASSSFPETQYF. As DNA, the CDR3 is TGTGCCAGCAGCTCATTCCCAGAGACCCAGTACTTC. Full variable domain (missing parts from reference TRBV7-2 and TRBJ2-5): GAGVSQSPSNKVTEKGKDVELRCDPISGHTALYWYRQSLGQGLEFLIYFQGNSAPDKSGLPSDRFSAERTGGSVSTLTIQRTQQEDSAVYLCASSSFPETQYFGPGTRLLVL.

The chain is built from TRBV30 and TRBJ2-1, with TRBD2 as a possible D gene (6 bases). The CDR3 is 14 amino acids. Trimming removed 3 bases at V and 1 base at J, with 10 bases between. Germline lookup yields CDR1 GTSNPN and CDR2 SVGIG (reference sequence). CDR3 DNA: TGTGCCTGGAGGGGACTTCTATCCTACAATGAGCAGTTCTTC. This encodes CAWRGLLSYNEQFF.

The V call is TRBV28, the J call TRBJ2-3; D is unclear. The length of the CDR3 is 14 residues. The germline gives CDR1 MDHEN, CDR2 SYDVKM. V was pared by 1 base and J by 5 bases, with 10 bases between. CDR3 sequence (DNA): TGTGCCAGCAGTTTATACGATTCGAGAGATACGCAGTATTTT. It codes for CASSLYDSRDTQYF.

The V call is TRBV7-9, the J call TRBJ2-3; 14 nucleotides agree with TRBD2. The V gene end was trimmed by 5 bases and the J gene end by 2 bases; junction bases not matched to a gene: 9. The CDR3 length is 18 residues. Germline CDR1 reads SEHNR; CDR2 reads FQNEAQ (reference sequence). The CDR3 here is CASSPGTSGSWDTDTQYF. The CDR3 nucleotides are TGTGCCAGCAGCCCAGGGACTAGCGGGAGTTGGGACACAGATACGCAGTATTTT.

The chain links TRBV11-3 to TRBJ2-2, with TRBD2 identical over 11 bases. CDR3 length equals 16 residues. Germline values: CDR1 SGHNT, CDR2 YENEEA. Unmatched junction bases numbered 4, after V lost 1 base and J lost 6 bases. The CDR3 nucleotides read TGTGCCAGCAGCTTAGCTACTAGCGGGAGAGCCGGGGAGCTGTTTTTT. Amino acids: CASSLATSGRAGELFF. Full variable domain (missing parts from reference TRBV11-3 and TRBJ2-2): EAGVVQSPRYKIIEKKQPVAFWCNPISGHNTLYWYLQNLGQGPELLIRYENEEAVDDSQLPKDRFSAERLKGVDSTLKIQPAELGDSAVYLCASSLATSGRAGELFFGEGSRLTVL.

This CDR3 is CASSFLGSGGYEQYF. The CDR3 DNA sequence: TGTGCCAGCAGCTTTTTAGGTAGCGGGGGCTACGAGCAGTACTTC. V is TRBV11-2 and J is TRBJ2-7; 9 bases fit TRBD2. Germline CDR1 reads SGHAT; CDR2 reads FQNNGV. The length of the CDR3 is 15 residues. Germline trimming cut 3 bases from V and 3 bases from J; bases unmatched to any gene: 6. The complete variable domain, with remaining parts taken from reference TRBV11-2 and TRBJ2-7, reads EAGVAQSPRYKIIEKRQSVAFWCNPISGHATLYWYQQILGQGPKLLIQFQNNGVVDDSQLPKDRFSAERLKGVDSTLKIQPAKLEDSAVYLCASSFLGSGGYEQYFGPGTRLTVT.

This sequence joins TRBV2 and TRBJ1-4; D remains unclear. In germline, CDR1 is SNHLY, CDR2 FYNNEI. The CDR3 has 14 residues. V dropped 7 bases and J dropped 7 bases, with 16 bases sitting between them. CDR3 nucleotide sequence: TGTGCCAGCAAAGCCGATCCAGGCAGTGAAAAACTGTTTTTT. Translated: CASKADPGSEKLFF.

The CDR3: CASSVETQAYGYTF. In DNA form, the CDR3 reads TGTGCCAGCAGCGTAGAAACCCAGGCTTATGGCTACACCTTC. The V and J genes are TRBV9 and TRBJ1-2; D is undetermined. Germline V lookup: CDR1 SGDLS, CDR2 YYNGEE. V was trimmed by 0 bases and J by 5 bases, leaving 11 bases between them. This CDR3 spans 14 amino acids.

The chain carries TRBV4-1 and TRBJ2-2, with a possible D match to TRBD2 (6 bases). Trimming stripped 5 bases from V and 3 bases from J, with 25 bases between. The CDR3 covers 19 residues. Germline-derived CDR1 and CDR2 are MGHRA and YSYEKL. For the CDR3, the DNA is TGCGCCAGCAGCTACCACCCCTCTCATGTCTGGGGGGACACCGGGGAGCTGTTTTTT. This codes for CASSYHPSHVWGDTGELFF.

The chain uses TRBV5-1 and TRBJ2-7; 9 positions match TRBD2. V gave up 4 bases and J gave up 5 bases; unmatched junction bases: 4. The CDR3 loop spans 13 amino acids. Germline values: CDR1 SGHRS, CDR2 YFSETQ. The CDR3 nucleotides read TGCGCCAGCAGCATCTTAGCGGGAGACGAGCAGTACTTC. Its protein product is CASSILAGDEQYF.

The chain is built from TRBV19 and TRBJ1-1; TRBD1 matches 7 bases. Trimming removed 4 bases from V and 4 bases from J; junction bases left unmatched: 9. The CDR3 contains 15 residues. Germline CDR1 is LNHDA and CDR2 is SQIVND (reference sequence). The CDR3, as DNA: TGTGCCAGTAGTACCACAAACACAGGGGTCACTGAAGCTTTCTTT. Protein product: CASSTTNTGVTEAFF.

V is TRBV19 and J is TRBJ2-5; D is perhaps TRBD2 (5 bases). This CDR3 is 13 amino acids long. The germline V gene encodes CDR1 LNHDA and CDR2 SQIVND (reference sequence). V lost 5 bases and J lost 4, with 11 bases in between. Written as DNA, the CDR3 is TGTGCCAGTAGTCTGGGAGACATAGAGACCCAGTACTTC. Encoded protein: CASSLGDIETQYF.

V is TRBV4-1 and J is TRBJ2-7, with 7 bases identical to TRBD1. Unmatched junction bases numbered 11, after V lost 4 bases and J lost 11 bases. Germline V gene sequence: CDR1 MGHRA, CDR2 YSYEKL. CDR3 size: 13 residues. CDR3 loop: CASSPSRDREKYF. CDR3 DNA sequence: TGCGCCAGCAGCCCCAGTCGTGACAGGGAAAAGTACTTC.

The gene calls are TRBV5-1 and TRBJ1-1, with D possibly TRBD1 on 5 matching bases. Germline V lookup: CDR1 SGHRS, CDR2 YFSETQ. The CDR3 is 15 residues long. V dropped 2 bases and J dropped 1 base, with 12 bases sitting between them. The CDR3 DNA follows: TGCGCCAGCAGCTTTCTGGCAGGGCAGAACACTGAAGCTTTCTTT. It encodes CASSFLAGQNTEAFF.

This clone showed up just once. This sequence joins TRBV5-4 and TRBJ1-1; TRBD1 might be the D (5 bases). The CDR3 is 16 residues long. The V gene's germline CDR1 is SGHNT and CDR2 YYREEE (reference sequence). V lost 5 bases, J lost 5 bases, and 22 bases lay in between. As DNA, the CDR3 is TGTGCCAGCAGTAAATACCTGGGGCTGGATGCGACTGAAGCTTTCTTT. Translated, it gives CASSKYLGLDATEAFF.

The chain combines TRBV9 with TRBJ2-5, with TRBD2 matching 8 bases. CDR3 length equals 15 residues. Germline loops: CDR1 SGDLS, CDR2 YYNGEE. Trimming cost V 0 bases and J 2 bases; bases outside gene matches: 3. The CDR3 sequence: CASSVVGLAQETQYF. The CDR3 bases are TGTGCCAGCAGCGTAGTAGGACTAGCTCAAGAGACCCAGTACTTC.

This clone has a single count. The rearrangement links TRBV11-2 to TRBJ2-3; D gene ambiguous. This CDR3 has 13 amino acids. Germline V gives CDR1 SGHAT, CDR2 FQNNGV. V gave up 5 bases and J gave up 6 bases, with 12 bases separating them. The CDR3 reads CASSQIAMDTQYF. The CDR3 bases are TGTGCCAGCAGCCAGATTGCCATGGATACGCAGTATTTT.

This clone was observed a handful of times. The chain uses TRBV19 and TRBJ1-1; D unresolved. The germline CDR1 and CDR2 sequences are LNHDA and SQIVND (reference sequence). The CDR3 extends over 11 amino acids. V dropped 6 bases and J dropped 1 base, with 3 bases sitting between them. CDR3 sequence: CASRANTEAFF. The CDR3 DNA sequence: TGTGCCAGTAGGGCGAACACTGAAGCTTTCTTT.